These 23 T cell receptor beta chains were sequenced from one sample in a study of blood T cell repertoires in COVID-19. Only in-frame clones appear in the TCRdb table, and some are missing; sequencing was by immunoSEQ multiplex PCR. The repertoire holds 360,000 or so clones, with roughly 87% as singletons. The sequenced sample consisted of PBMCs or T cells enriched from blood (not recorded which). The receptors were sampled from a woman younger than 45 who had recovered from COVID-19.

The V gene is TRBV28, the J gene TRBJ2-5; TRBD2 aligns across 9 bases. The CDR3 has 16 residues. Germline CDR1 reads MDHEN; CDR2 reads SYDVKM. Germline trimming cut 6 bases from V and 3 bases from J; bases unmatched to any gene: 11. In DNA, the CDR3 is TGTGCCAGCAGCAAACCCGCGCTAGCGGGGAAAGAGACCCAGTACTTC. Its translation is CASSKPALAGKETQYF.

This chain links TRBV18 with TRBJ1-5, with D uncertain. Germline loops: CDR1 KGHSH, CDR2 LQKENI. V lost 2 bases, J lost 4 bases, and 6 bases lay in between. The CDR3 extends over 13 amino acids. CDR3 sequence: CASSPSGNQPQHF. Here the CDR3 DNA reads TGTGCCAGCTCACCATCGGGGAATCAGCCCCAGCATTTT.

J is TRBJ1-6 and V is TRBV5-1; 7 bases line up with TRBD1. Trimming cost V 6 bases and J 3 bases; bases outside gene matches: 3. The germline V gene encodes CDR1 SGHRS and CDR2 YFSETQ. This CDR3 region has 14 residues. The CDR3 reads CASKRDSYNSPLHF. The CDR3 DNA reads as TGCGCCAGCAAAAGGGACAGCTATAATTCACCCCTCCACTTT.

The chain recombines TRBV12-3 or TRBV12-4 with TRBJ1-1; a possible D gene is TRBD1 (5 bases). Trimming left V 5 bases short and J 1 base short, with 5 bases between. The CDR3 length is 12 residues. As DNA, the CDR3 is TGTGCCAGCAGTCAGGGGAACACTGAAGCTTTCTTT. Its protein product is CASSQGNTEAFF.

V and J are TRBV3-1 (or the pseudogene TRBV3-2) and TRBJ1-1; TRBD1 is a possible D gene (6 bases). The V gene's germline CDR1 is LGHDT and CDR2 YNNKEL (reference sequence). V was pared by 4 bases and J by 4 bases, with 16 bases between. The CDR3 is 15 residues long. The CDR3 sequence: CASSPGQGWSTEAFF. The CDR3 nucleotides read TGTGCCAGCAGCCCTGGGCAGGGGTGGAGCACTGAAGCTTTCTTT.

This chain links TRBV2 with TRBJ2-3, with D maybe TRBD2 (6 bases). CDR1 is SNHLY and CDR2 is FYNNEI in the germline V gene. The ends were cut back, 2 bases at V and 5 bases at J, with 14 bases in the middle. This CDR3 is built from 15 residues. As DNA, the CDR3 is TGTGCCAGCAGTGAATCTGGAGGGGTTGAAGATACGCAGTATTTT. As protein: CASSESGGVEDTQYF.

CDR3 sequence: CASSLSDPGGYYGYTF. CDR3 coding DNA: TGTGCCAGCAGCTTATCCGACCCGGGGGGTTACTATGGCTACACCTTC. The chain couples TRBV11-2 to TRBJ1-2, with a possible D match to TRBD1 (5 bases). The ends were cut back, 2 bases at V and 3 bases at J, with 16 bases in the middle. The CDR3 runs 16 residues. Germline V gene lookup returns CDR1 SGHAT and CDR2 FQNNGV.

The V call is TRBV19, the J call TRBJ1-1, with D possibly being TRBD1 (6 bases). The germline V and J ends were trimmed by 5 bases and 2 bases, with 12 bases remaining between them. This CDR3 has 14 residues. The germline V gene has CDR1 LNHDA and CDR2 SQIVND (reference sequence). The CDR3 reads CASSPGAGNTEAFF. The CDR3 coding sequence is TGTGCCAGTAGTCCAGGGGCCGGAAACACTGAAGCTTTCTTT.

V is TRBV10-1 and J is TRBJ1-4; 11 nucleotides line up with TRBD1. The CDR3 totals 14 residues. Germline V lookup: CDR1 WNHNN, CDR2 SYGVQD (reference sequence). V lost 5 bases to trimming and J lost 8 bases; unmatched junction nucleotides: 4. CDR3 nucleotide sequence: TGCGCCAGCAGTTCGGGACAGGGGGTGGAAAAACTGTTTTTT. As protein: CASSSGQGVEKLFF.

This sequence joins TRBV4-1 and TRBJ1-1; D is perhaps TRBD1 (5 bases). Deletions cut 5 bases from V and 5 bases from J, with 18 bases between. The CDR3 is 15 amino acids. CDR1 and CDR2 (germline): MGHRA, YSYEKL. The CDR3 loop is CASSDSRTGATEAFF. The CDR3, as DNA: TGCGCCAGCAGCGACAGCAGGACGGGAGCGACTGAAGCTTTCTTT.

This rearrangement joins TRBV19 to TRBJ2-1; a possible D gene is TRBD2 (6 bases). V lost 3 bases, J lost 6 bases, and 12 bases lay in between. Germline V gene lookup returns CDR1 LNHDA and CDR2 SQIVND (reference sequence). This CDR3 has 14 residues. The CDR3 coding sequence is TGTGCCAGTAGTATGGTTGGCGGGGCCAATGAGCAGTTCTTC. It specifies CASSMVGGANEQFF.

The chain carries TRBV4-1 and TRBJ2-7; the D gene is possibly TRBD1 (6 bases). Per the germline V gene, CDR1 is MGHRA and CDR2 is YSYEKL. The CDR3 spans 16 residues. V was cut by 3 bases and J by 2 bases, with 17 bases left in between. DNA for the CDR3: TGCGCCAGCAGCCAGGACTCAGGGGACACTACCTACGAGCAGTACTTC. Translation: CASSQDSGDTTYEQYF.

The chain uses TRBV2 and TRBJ1-6; weak D call: TRBD1 (5 bases). Trimming removed 2 bases at V and 9 bases at J, with 11 bases between. CDR3 length equals 14 residues. The germline V gene has CDR1 SNHLY and CDR2 FYNNEI. The CDR3 loop reads CASSESGGSSPLHF. The CDR3 DNA is TGTGCCAGCAGTGAATCGGGGGGGAGTTCACCCCTCCACTTT.

The rearrangement uses TRBV27 and TRBJ1-5; D possibly corresponds to TRBD1 (5 bases). Trimming stripped 5 bases from V and 7 bases from J, with 15 bases between. The CDR3 is 14 amino acids. CDR1 and CDR2 from the germline V gene are MNHEY and SMNVEV (reference sequence). The CDR3 DNA reads as TGTGCCAGCAGTGGAGGGACGGTTGGGCAGCCCCAGCATTTT. Its translation: CASSGGTVGQPQHF.

The chain links TRBV28 to TRBJ1-4, with D tentatively TRBD1 (5 bases). From germline, CDR1 is MDHEN and CDR2 SYDVKM. The germline V and J ends were trimmed by 6 bases and 8 bases, with 16 bases remaining between them. This CDR3 spans 14 amino acids. CDR3 amino acids: CASSSSGRGEKLFF. The DNA of the CDR3 is TGTGCCAGCAGCTCATCAGGGCGTGGGGAAAAACTGTTTTTT.

The V call is TRBV10-1, the J call TRBJ2-2, with 7 bases fitting TRBD1. Germline V CDR1 and CDR2: WNHNN, SYGVQD (reference sequence). The CDR3 loop spans 14 amino acids. V shed 4 bases, J shed 6 bases, and the junction held 5 bases outside the gene matches. The CDR3: CASSVRQGAGELFF. The CDR3 coding sequence is TGCGCCAGCAGTGTTAGACAGGGCGCCGGGGAGCTGTTTTTT.

This rearrangement joins TRBV7-3 to TRBJ2-3; TRBD2 agrees at 10 bases. The CDR3 consists of 16 residues. Germline V gives CDR1 SGHTA, CDR2 FQGTGA. The ends lost 6 bases at V and 4 bases at J; junction bases unmatched: 10. CDR3 DNA sequence: TGTGCCAGCAGGAAACCCGGGACTAGCGACGCAGATACGCAGTATTTT. Amino acid sequence: CASRKPGTSDADTQYF.

The V call is TRBV6-1, the J call TRBJ1-5; D uncertain. CDR3 size: 14 residues. Germline lookup yields CDR1 MNHNS and CDR2 SASEGT. V shed 2 bases and J shed 7 bases, with 12 bases lying between them. The CDR3 bases are TGTGCCAGCAGTGAACGAGGAGTTCAGCAGCCCCAGCATTTT. Translation gives CASSERGVQQPQHF.

The CDR3 DNA sequence: TGCGCCAGCAGCTTGGGTTCAGGGGGTGATGAAAAACTGTTTTTT. Translation: CASSLGSGGDEKLFF. This chain uses TRBV5-1 with TRBJ1-4, with 7 positions matching TRBD1. The V segment lost 0 bases and the J segment 6 bases; nucleotides outside the gene matches: 5. Germline CDR1 SGHRS, CDR2 YFSETQ. The CDR3 totals 15 residues. The variable domain in full, with the rest retrieved from reference TRBV5-1 and TRBJ1-4, is KAGVTQTPRYLIKTRGQQVTLSCSPISGHRSVSWYQQTPGQGLQFLFEYFSETQRNKGNFPGRFSGRQFSNSRSEMNVSTLELGDSALYLCASSLGSGGDEKLFFGSGTQLSVL.

V and J are TRBV19 and TRBJ2-5; TRBD2 matches at 8 bases. The V gene end was trimmed by 5 bases and the J gene end by 1 base; junction bases not matched to a gene: 6. This CDR3 contains 15 residues. Germline V gives CDR1 LNHDA, CDR2 SQIVND (reference sequence). CDR3: CASSVLAGGQETQYF. CDR3 coding DNA: TGTGCCAGTAGTGTTCTGGCGGGGGGCCAAGAGACCCAGTACTTC. Combining the CDR3 with reference TRBV19 and TRBJ2-5 gives the whole variable domain DGGITQSPKYLFRKEGQNVTLSCEQNLNHDAMYWYRQDPGQGLRLIYYSQIVNDFQKGDIAEGYSVSREKKESFPLTVTSAQKNPTAFYLCASSVLAGGQETQYFGPGTRLLVL.

This chain joins TRBV3-1 (or the pseudogene TRBV3-2) and TRBJ1-3, with a possible D match to TRBD1 (5 bases). CDR3 length: 12 residues. The germline CDR1 and CDR2 sequences are LGHDT and YNNKEL (reference sequence). Trimming cost V 4 bases and J 6 bases, with 7 bases left between them. Here the CDR3 DNA reads TGTGCCAGCAGCCGGGGGGAAAACACCATATATTTT. This encodes CASSRGENTIYF.

The chain has TRBV5-1 and TRBJ2-1; D may be TRBD1 (6 bases). The CDR3 totals 15 residues. With 0 bases removed from V and 5 bases from J, the gap between germline ends came to 12 bases. CDR1 and CDR2 (germline): SGHRS, YFSETQ. CDR3 loop: CASSLVGTNNNEQFF. The CDR3 nucleotides are TGCGCCAGCAGCTTGGTTGGGACAAATAACAATGAGCAGTTCTTC.

The rearrangement joins TRBV2 to TRBJ2-1; TRBD2 matches at 9 bases. Germline V gives CDR1 SNHLY, CDR2 FYNNEI. The CDR3 spans 19 residues. Trimming took 2 bases from V and 7 from J; bases not matched to a gene: 18. The CDR3 protein is CASSERILLGLAGSNEQFF. The CDR3 DNA follows: TGTGCCAGCAGTGAAAGGATCCTCCTGGGGCTAGCGGGATCTAATGAGCAGTTCTTC.